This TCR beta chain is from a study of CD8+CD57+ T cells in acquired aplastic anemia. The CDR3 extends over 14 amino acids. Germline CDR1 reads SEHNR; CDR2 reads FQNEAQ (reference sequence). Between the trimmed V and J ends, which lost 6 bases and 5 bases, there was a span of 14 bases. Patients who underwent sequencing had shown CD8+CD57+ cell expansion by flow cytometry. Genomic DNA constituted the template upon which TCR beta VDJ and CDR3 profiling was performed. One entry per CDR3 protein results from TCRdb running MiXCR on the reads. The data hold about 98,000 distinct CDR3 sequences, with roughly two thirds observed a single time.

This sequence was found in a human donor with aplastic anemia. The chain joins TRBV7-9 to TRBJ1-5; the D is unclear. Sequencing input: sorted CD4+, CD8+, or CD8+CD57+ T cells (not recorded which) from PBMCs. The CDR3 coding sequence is TGTGCCAGCAGAAGCGGCGACTTCGATCAGCCCCAGCATTTT. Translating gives CASRSGDFDQPQHF.